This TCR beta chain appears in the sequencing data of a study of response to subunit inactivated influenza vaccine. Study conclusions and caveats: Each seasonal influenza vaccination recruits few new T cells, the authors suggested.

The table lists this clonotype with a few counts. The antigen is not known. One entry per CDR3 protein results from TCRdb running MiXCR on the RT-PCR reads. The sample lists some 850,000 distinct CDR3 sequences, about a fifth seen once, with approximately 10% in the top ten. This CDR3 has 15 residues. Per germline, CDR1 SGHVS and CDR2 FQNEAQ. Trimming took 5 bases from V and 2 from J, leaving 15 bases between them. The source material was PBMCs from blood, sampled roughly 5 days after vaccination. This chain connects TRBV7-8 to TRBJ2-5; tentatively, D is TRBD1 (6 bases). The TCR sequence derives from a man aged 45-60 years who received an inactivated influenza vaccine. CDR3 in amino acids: CASSPYRDWQETQYF. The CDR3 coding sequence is TGTGCCAGCAGCCCATACAGGGATTGGCAAGAGACCCAGTACTTC.